This entry lists 19 T cell receptor beta chains sequenced from one sample in a study of T cell responses to AZD1222 COVID-19 vaccine. Produced via immunoSEQ multiplex PCR; TCRdb's table is partial and in-frame only. Among roughly 150,000 clones listed, 85% to 95% were seen once. The specimen was peripheral blood, collected on day 0 of AZD1222 vaccination. These receptors were obtained from an adult in good health.

The chain has TRBV18 and TRBJ1-2; D is unresolved. Trimming shortened V by 6 bases and J by 1 base, and 9 bases separated the two germline ends. Germline V CDR1 and CDR2: KGHSH, LQKENI. The CDR3 loop spans 13 amino acids. The CDR3 DNA follows: TGTGCCAGCTCCCCGGACGGTAACTATGGCTACACCTTC. This codes for CASSPDGNYGYTF.

This clone was seen only once. The chain has TRBV14 and TRBJ2-5; D could derive from TRBD1 or TRBD2 (5 bases each). The V gene's germline CDR1 is SGHDN and CDR2 FVKESK. CDR3 length equals 15 residues. Trimming stripped 4 bases from V and 5 bases from J, with 17 bases between. CDR3 amino acids: CASSPLAGTPETQYF. The CDR3 DNA reads TGTGCCAGCAGCCCCTTGGCAGGGACGCCGGAGACCCAGTACTTC.

V gene TRBV3-1 (or the pseudogene TRBV3-2) combines with J gene TRBJ2-2, with D unresolved. There are 12 residues in the CDR3. V lost 4 bases and J 7 bases, leaving 7 bases between the germline ends. CDR1 is LGHDT, CDR2 YNNKEL, per germline (reference sequence). In nucleotides, the CDR3 is TGTGCCAGCAGCCCCGAAGTCGGGGAGCTGTTTTTT. Translating it yields CASSPEVGELFF.

V gene TRBV2 combines with J gene TRBJ2-4; 7 nucleotides match TRBD2. Trimming at V came to 6 bases and at J to 1 base, leaving 9 bases not matched to a gene. Germline CDR1 reads SNHLY; CDR2 reads FYNNEI. This CDR3 comprises 16 residues. The CDR3 DNA follows: TGTGCCAGCAGGGAAACGACTAGCTGGGCCAAAAACATTCAGTACTTC. It specifies CASRETTSWAKNIQYF.

The chain carries TRBV24-1 and TRBJ2-7, with D possibly matching TRBD2 (6 bases). Germline V CDR1 and CDR2: KGHDR, SFDVKD. Trimming removed 11 bases from V and 2 bases from J, with 21 bases in between. This CDR3 region has 15 residues. CDR3 bases: TGTGCCATCCTCATGGGGGGAGTTATCGCCTACGAGCAGTACTTC. This encodes CAILMGGVIAYEQYF.

The gene calls are TRBV11-2 and TRBJ2-3, with a weak D call TRBD2 (7 bases). The V end was cut by 2 bases, the J end by 2 bases, with 20 bases between. This CDR3 region has 18 residues. CDR1 is SGHAT and CDR2 is FQNNGV in the germline V gene. The CDR3 DNA sequence: TGTGCCAGCAGCTTAAGGGGGATGCGGGGGACTTTCACAGATACGCAGTATTTT. This gives the protein CASSLRGMRGTFTDTQYF.

This clone is a singleton in its sample. This rearrangement joins TRBV7-9 to TRBJ1-1; D uncertain. The CDR3 loop spans 12 amino acids. CDR1 is SEHNR and CDR2 is FQNEAQ in the germline V gene (reference sequence). V shed 8 bases and J shed 4 bases, with 11 bases lying between them. The CDR3 DNA follows: TGTGCCAGCGCTGCGGGGAGCACTGAAGCTTTCTTT. Protein product: CASAAGSTEAFF.

V gene TRBV2 combines with J gene TRBJ1-4; perhaps TRBD1 as D (5 bases). The CDR3 covers 17 residues. Germline loops: CDR1 SNHLY, CDR2 FYNNEI. The V end lost 6 bases, the J end lost 3 bases, and 20 bases lay between the germline ends. CDR3 coding DNA: TGTGCCAGCAGCCCGACCCAGGGCCCCGGGTCTAATGAAAAACTGTTTTTT. Translation: CASSPTQGPGSNEKLFF.

This clone was recorded once. V is TRBV18 and J is TRBJ2-4; D not certain. The germline V gene has CDR1 KGHSH and CDR2 LQKENI. The CDR3 length is 11 residues. Trimming removed 3 bases from V and 5 bases from J, with 2 bases in between. CDR3: CASSPENIQYF. The DNA for the CDR3 is TGTGCCAGCTCACCGGAAAACATTCAGTACTTC. The whole variable domain, filled in from reference TRBV18 and TRBJ2-4, reads NAGVMQNPRHLVRRRGQEARLRCSPMKGHSHVYWYRQLPEEGLKFMVYLQKENIIDESGMPKERFSAEFPKEGPSILRIQQVVRGDSAAYFCASSPENIQYFGAGTRLSVL.

The chain employs TRBV28 and TRBJ1-5, with D uncertain. V was clipped by 5 bases and J by 2 bases, with 16 bases between them. Germline V CDR1 and CDR2: MDHEN, SYDVKM. This CDR3 region has 16 residues. The CDR3 coding sequence is TGTGCCAGCAGTGACGGGTCGGGTGGCGGCAATCAGCCCCAGCATTTT. It encodes CASSDGSGGGNQPQHF.

CDR3: CASSEAPYEQYF. As DNA, the CDR3 is TGTGCCAGCAGTGAAGCCCCCTACGAGCAGTACTTC. The chain employs TRBV6-1 and TRBJ2-7, with no clear D. In germline, CDR1 is MNHNS, CDR2 SASEGT. This CDR3 has 12 residues. Trimming removed 0 bases from V and 2 bases from J, with 2 bases in between.

The V and J genes are TRBV5-4 and TRBJ2-5; TRBD2 agrees at 10 bases. Looked up from germline, CDR1 is SGHNT and CDR2 is YYREEE (reference sequence). V dropped 4 bases and J dropped 0; count of bases not matched to a gene: 9. The CDR3 loop spans 17 amino acids. The CDR3 loop reads CASSAGASGGYQETQYF. The CDR3 DNA reads TGTGCCAGCAGCGCGGGGGCTAGCGGGGGATACCAAGAGACCCAGTACTTC.

The chain joins TRBV19 to TRBJ2-1; D remains ambiguous. V lost 8 bases and J lost 7, with 9 bases in between. The germline CDR1 and CDR2 sequences are LNHDA and SQIVND (reference sequence). This CDR3 region has 11 residues. CDR3 residues: CASYNRNEQFF. In DNA, the CDR3 is TGTGCCAGTTATAATAGGAATGAGCAGTTCTTC.

This clone was counted a single time. The CDR3 nucleotides read TGTGCCAGCAGGGTGACCTTCAATCAGCCCCAGCATTTT. This codes for CASRVTFNQPQHF. The chain carries TRBV28 and TRBJ1-5; D is unclear. Germline V lookup: CDR1 MDHEN, CDR2 SYDVKM. The CDR3 length is 13 residues. Trimming stripped 6 bases from V and 3 bases from J, with 9 bases between.

This chain joins TRBV19 and TRBJ1-5; D is unresolved. The V gene lost 10 bases and the J gene lost 6 bases, with 16 bases spanning the gap. The CDR3 sequence is 13 residues long. Germline V gene lookup returns CDR1 LNHDA and CDR2 SQIVND (reference sequence). This chain's CDR3 is CATGSGYVQPQHF. The CDR3 nucleotides read TGTGCCACCGGTTCGGGGTACGTTCAGCCCCAGCATTTT.

The chain couples TRBV18 to TRBJ2-6; 8 bases fit TRBD1. Germline V gene sequence: CDR1 KGHSH, CDR2 LQKENI. V lost 6 bases, J lost 0 bases, and 7 bases stayed unmatched. The CDR3 has 17 amino acids. CDR3 protein: CASSPPGQASGANVLTF. The CDR3 bases are TGTGCCAGCTCGCCCCCGGGACAGGCCTCTGGGGCCAACGTCCTGACTTTC.

The V call is TRBV7-8, the J call TRBJ2-5, with 8 bases identical to TRBD1. Germline V gene lookup returns CDR1 SGHVS and CDR2 FQNEAQ. With V trimmed by 3 bases and J by 5 bases, 11 bases remained unmatched. The CDR3 spans 16 residues. The CDR3 sequence is CASSLGQVGLRETQYF. The DNA of the CDR3 is TGTGCCAGCAGCTTGGGACAGGTTGGATTGAGGGAGACCCAGTACTTC.

The CDR3 nucleotides read TGTGCCAGCAGTTTATGGAACGACAGGGAAGACGGCTACACCTTC. Translation gives CASSLWNDREDGYTF. The chain is built from TRBV6-5 and TRBJ1-2; 7 bases agree with TRBD1. Germline-derived CDR1 and CDR2 are MNHEY and SVGAGI. The CDR3 runs to 15 residues. V dropped 4 bases and J dropped 8; count of bases not matched to a gene: 13.

The genes are TRBV3-1 (or the pseudogene TRBV3-2) and TRBJ2-6, with TRBD2 identical over 7 bases. The V segment lost 5 bases and the J segment 5 bases; nucleotides outside the gene matches: 9. The CDR3 is made up of 16 amino acids. The germline CDR1 and CDR2 sequences are LGHDT and YNNKEL (reference sequence). The CDR3 here is CASSSGGGVRANVLTF. The CDR3 DNA follows: TGTGCCAGCAGCTCCGGTGGGGGGGTCAGGGCCAACGTCCTGACTTTC.